This TCR beta chain originates from a study of a mutant IDH1 vaccine in newly diagnosed glioma. Study at large: Eight vaccinations were given in weeks 1, 3, 5, 7, 11, 15, 19 and 23. Among treated patients, roughly 62% were male and about 40% female, and mean age was around 40 years. Study outcomes and limitations: Pseudoprogression seemed unlinked to shifts in top peripheral T cell clonotypes.

Germline CDR1 MGHRA, CDR2 YSYEKL. V dropped 2 bases and J dropped 7 bases, with 11 bases sitting between them. The CDR3 is 14 amino acids. A remark on this clone: Its matching antigen is unknown.

Clones were sequenced by immunoSEQ multiplex PCR, and TCRdb holds only the in-frame ones, with some missing. Altogether roughly 39,000 clones are present, about 84% being singletons, with the ten largest covering approximately 5.7%. Time point defined: week 5, during vaccination. The content of each vaccine dose was 300 ug of mutant IDH1 20-mer peptide, and topical imiquimod accompanied it. Donors' newly diagnosed IDH1-mutant WHO grade 3 or 4 astrocytomas lacked nuclear ATRX. The chain links TRBV4-1 to TRBJ2-2; D remains ambiguous. This clonotype was obtained from a man between 35 and 55 years old with glioma. The material was PBMCs, obtained from a glioma patient whose treatment included an IDH1 peptide vaccine. Here the CDR3 reads CASSQPRNNGELFF. CDR3 DNA: TGCGCCAGCAGCCAACCCAGGAATAACGGGGAGCTGTTTTTT.